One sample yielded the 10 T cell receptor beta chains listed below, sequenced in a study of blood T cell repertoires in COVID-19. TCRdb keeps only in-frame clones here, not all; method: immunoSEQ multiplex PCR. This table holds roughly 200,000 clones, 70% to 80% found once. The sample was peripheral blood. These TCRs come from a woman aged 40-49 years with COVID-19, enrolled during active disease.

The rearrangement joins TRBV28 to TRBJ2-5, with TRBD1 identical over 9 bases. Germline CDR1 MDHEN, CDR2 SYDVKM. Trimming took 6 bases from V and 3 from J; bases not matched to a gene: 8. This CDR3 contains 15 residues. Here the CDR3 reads CASSKLGQGKETQYF. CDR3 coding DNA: TGTGCCAGCAGCAAGTTAGGACAGGGGAAAGAGACCCAGTACTTC.

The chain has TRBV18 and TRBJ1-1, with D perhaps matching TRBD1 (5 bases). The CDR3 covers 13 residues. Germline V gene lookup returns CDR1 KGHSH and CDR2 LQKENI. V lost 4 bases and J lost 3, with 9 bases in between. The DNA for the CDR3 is TGTGCCAGCTCACAGGGGCTCGACACTGAAGCTTTCTTT. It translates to CASSQGLDTEAFF.

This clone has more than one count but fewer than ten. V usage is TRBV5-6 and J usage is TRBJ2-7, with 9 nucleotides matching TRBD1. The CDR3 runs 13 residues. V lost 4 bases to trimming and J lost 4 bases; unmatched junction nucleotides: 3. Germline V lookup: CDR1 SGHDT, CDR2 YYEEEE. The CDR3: CASSPDRGYEQYF. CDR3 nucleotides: TGTGCCAGCAGCCCGGACAGGGGATACGAGCAGTACTTC. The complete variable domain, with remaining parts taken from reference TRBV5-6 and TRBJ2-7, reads DAGVTQSPTHLIKTRGQQVTLRCSPKSGHDTVSWYQQALGQGPQFIFQYYEEEERQRGNFPDRFSGHQFPNYSSELNVNALLLGDSALYLCASSPDRGYEQYFGPGTRLTVT.

The CDR3 reads CASSVITGGQGYGYTF. The CDR3 nucleotides are TGCGCCAGCAGCGTGATTACAGGGGGCCAAGGCTATGGCTACACCTTC. The chain joins TRBV5-1 to TRBJ1-2; 9 bases are shared with TRBD1. In germline, CDR1 is SGHRS, CDR2 YFSETQ. The ends lost 4 bases at V and 4 bases at J; junction bases unmatched: 11. The CDR3 has 16 amino acids.

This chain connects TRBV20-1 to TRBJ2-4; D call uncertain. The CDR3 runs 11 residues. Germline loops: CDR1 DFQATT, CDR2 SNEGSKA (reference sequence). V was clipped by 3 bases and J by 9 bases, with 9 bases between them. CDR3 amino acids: CSARSPRIQYF. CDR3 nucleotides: TGCAGTGCTAGGTCCCCCCGCATTCAGTACTTC.

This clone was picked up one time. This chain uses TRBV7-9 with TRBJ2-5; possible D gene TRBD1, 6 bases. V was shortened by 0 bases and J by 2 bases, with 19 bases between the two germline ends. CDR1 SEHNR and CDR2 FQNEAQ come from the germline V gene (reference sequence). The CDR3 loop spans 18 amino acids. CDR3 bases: TGTGCCAGCAGCTTAGCGTGGTTGGGACCAGGGGATCAAGAGACCCAGTACTTC. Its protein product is CASSLAWLGPGDQETQYF.

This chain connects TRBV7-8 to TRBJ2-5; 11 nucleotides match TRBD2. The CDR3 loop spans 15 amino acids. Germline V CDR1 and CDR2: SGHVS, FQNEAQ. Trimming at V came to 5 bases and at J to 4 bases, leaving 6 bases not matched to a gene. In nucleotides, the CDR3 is TGTGCCAGCAGCAAAGACGGGACTAGCGGAGAGACCCAGTACTTC. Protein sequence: CASSKDGTSGETQYF.

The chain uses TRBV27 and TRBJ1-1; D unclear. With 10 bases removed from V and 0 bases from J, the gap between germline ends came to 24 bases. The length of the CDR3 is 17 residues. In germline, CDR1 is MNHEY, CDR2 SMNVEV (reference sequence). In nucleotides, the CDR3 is TGTGCCACCCGTCGCCGAGGGTCGTCAGTTATGAACACTGAAGCTTTCTTT. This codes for CATRRRGSSVMNTEAFF.

The CDR3 sequence: CASSSRDRPYGYTF. The CDR3 DNA reads as TGTGCCAGCAGCTCCCGGGACAGGCCCTATGGCTACACCTTC. The chain recombines TRBV5-4 with TRBJ1-2; 8 positions match TRBD1. CDR3 length: 14 amino acids. V lost 3 bases to trimming and J lost 4 bases; unmatched junction nucleotides: 5. Per the germline V gene, CDR1 is SGHNT and CDR2 is YYREEE (reference sequence).

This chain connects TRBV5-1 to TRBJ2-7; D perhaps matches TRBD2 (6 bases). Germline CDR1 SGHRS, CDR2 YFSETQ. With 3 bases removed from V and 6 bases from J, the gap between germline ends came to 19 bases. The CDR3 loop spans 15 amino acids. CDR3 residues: CASSWAGGGLVEQYF. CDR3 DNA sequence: TGCGCCAGCAGCTGGGCCGGGGGTGGATTGGTCGAGCAGTACTTC.